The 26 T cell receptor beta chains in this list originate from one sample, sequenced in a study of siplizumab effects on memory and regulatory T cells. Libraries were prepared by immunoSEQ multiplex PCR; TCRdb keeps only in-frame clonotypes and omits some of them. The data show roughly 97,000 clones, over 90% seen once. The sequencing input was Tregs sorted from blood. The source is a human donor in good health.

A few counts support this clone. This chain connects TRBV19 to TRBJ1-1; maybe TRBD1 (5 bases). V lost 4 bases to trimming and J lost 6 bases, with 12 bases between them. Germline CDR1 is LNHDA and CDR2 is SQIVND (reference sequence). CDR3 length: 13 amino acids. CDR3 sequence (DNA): TGTGCCAGTAGTACCTTCAGGGCGGCTGAAGCTTTCTTT. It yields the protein CASSTFRAAEAFF.

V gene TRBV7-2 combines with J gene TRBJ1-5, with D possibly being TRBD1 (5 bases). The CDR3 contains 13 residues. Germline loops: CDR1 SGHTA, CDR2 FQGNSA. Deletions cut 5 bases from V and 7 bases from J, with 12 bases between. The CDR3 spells CASSRSGQQPQHF. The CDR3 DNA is TGTGCCAGCAGCCGATCGGGGCAACAGCCCCAGCATTTT.

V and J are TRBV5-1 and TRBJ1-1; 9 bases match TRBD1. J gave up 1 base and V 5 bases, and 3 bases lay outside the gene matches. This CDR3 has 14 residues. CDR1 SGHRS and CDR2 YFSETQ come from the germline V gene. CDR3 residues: CASRTGGTNTEAFF. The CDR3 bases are TGCGCCAGCAGAACAGGGGGCACGAACACTGAAGCTTTCTTT.

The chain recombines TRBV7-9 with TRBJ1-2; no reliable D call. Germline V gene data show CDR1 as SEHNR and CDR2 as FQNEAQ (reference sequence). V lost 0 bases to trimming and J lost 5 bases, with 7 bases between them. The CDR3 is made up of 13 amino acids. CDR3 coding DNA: TGTGCCAGCAGCTTAGCTGCTGGATATGGCTACACCTTC. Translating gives CASSLAAGYGYTF.

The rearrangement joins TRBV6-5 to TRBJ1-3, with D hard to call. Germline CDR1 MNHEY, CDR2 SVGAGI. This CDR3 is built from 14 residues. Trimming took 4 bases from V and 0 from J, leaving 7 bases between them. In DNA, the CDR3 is TGTGCCAGCAGTTCGGGTTACTCTGGAAACACCATATATTTT. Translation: CASSSGYSGNTIYF.

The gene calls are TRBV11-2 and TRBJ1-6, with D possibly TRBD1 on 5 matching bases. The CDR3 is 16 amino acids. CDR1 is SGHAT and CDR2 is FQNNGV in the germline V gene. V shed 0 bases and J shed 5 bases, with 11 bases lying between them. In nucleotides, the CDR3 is TGTGCCAGCAGCTTAGAGGCGGGGCGGGATAATTCACCCCTCCACTTT. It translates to CASSLEAGRDNSPLHF.

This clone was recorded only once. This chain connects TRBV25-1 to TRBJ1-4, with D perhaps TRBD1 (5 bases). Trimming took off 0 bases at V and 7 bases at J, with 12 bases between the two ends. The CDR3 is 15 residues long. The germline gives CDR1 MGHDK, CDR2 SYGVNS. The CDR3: CASSEYLGRVEKLFF. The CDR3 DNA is TGTGCCAGCAGTGAATATCTAGGCAGGGTTGAAAAACTGTTTTTT. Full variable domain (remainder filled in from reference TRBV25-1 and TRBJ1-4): EADIYQTPRYLVIGTGKKITLECSQTMGHDKMYWYQQDPGMELHLIHYSYGVNSTEKGDLSSESTVSRIRTEHFPLTLESARPSHTSQYLCASSEYLGRVEKLFFGSGTQLSVL.

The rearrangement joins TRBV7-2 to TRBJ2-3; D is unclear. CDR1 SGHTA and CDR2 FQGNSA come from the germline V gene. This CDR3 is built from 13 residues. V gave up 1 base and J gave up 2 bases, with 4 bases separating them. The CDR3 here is CASSLVFTDTQYF. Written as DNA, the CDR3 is TGTGCCAGCAGCTTAGTGTTCACAGATACGCAGTATTTT.

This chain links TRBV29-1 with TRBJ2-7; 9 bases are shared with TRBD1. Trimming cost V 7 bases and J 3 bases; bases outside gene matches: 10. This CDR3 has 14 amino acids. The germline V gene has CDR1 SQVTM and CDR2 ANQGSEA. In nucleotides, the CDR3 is TGCAGCGACAAGGACAGGGGAAATCACTACGAGCAGTACTTC. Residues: CSDKDRGNHYEQYF.

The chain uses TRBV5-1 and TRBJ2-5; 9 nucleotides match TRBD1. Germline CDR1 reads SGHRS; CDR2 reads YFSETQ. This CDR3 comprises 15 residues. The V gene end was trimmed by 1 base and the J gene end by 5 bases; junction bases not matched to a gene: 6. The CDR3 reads CASSLITGGYETQYF. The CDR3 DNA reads TGCGCCAGCAGCTTGATAACAGGGGGCTATGAGACCCAGTACTTC.

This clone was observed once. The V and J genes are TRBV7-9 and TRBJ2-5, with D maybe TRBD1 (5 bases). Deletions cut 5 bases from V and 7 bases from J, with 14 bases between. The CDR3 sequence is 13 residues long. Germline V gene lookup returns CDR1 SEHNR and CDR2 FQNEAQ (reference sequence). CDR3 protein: CASSPPGQGTQYF. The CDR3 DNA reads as TGTGCCAGCAGCCCGCCGGGTCAGGGGACCCAGTACTTC.

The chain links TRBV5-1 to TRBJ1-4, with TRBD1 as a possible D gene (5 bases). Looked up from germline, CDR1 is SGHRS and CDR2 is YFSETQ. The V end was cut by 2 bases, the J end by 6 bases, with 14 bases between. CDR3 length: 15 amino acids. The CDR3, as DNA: TGCGCCAGCAGCTTTACCGGGGACTTTTATGAAAAACTGTTTTTT. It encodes CASSFTGDFYEKLFF. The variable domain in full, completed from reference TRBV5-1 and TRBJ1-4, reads KAGVTQTPRYLIKTRGQQVTLSCSPISGHRSVSWYQQTPGQGLQFLFEYFSETQRNKGNFPGRFSGRQFSNSRSEMNVSTLELGDSALYLCASSFTGDFYEKLFFGSGTQLSVL.

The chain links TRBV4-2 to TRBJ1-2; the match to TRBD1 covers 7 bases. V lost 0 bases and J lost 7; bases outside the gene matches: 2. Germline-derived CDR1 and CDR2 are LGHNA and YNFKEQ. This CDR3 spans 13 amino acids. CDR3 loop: CASSQETGSGYTF. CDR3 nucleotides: TGTGCCAGCAGCCAAGAGACAGGGTCTGGCTACACCTTC.

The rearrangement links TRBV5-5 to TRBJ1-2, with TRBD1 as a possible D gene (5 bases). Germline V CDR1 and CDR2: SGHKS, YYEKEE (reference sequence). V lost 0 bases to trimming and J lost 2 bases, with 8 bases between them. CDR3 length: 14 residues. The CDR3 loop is CASSLGQGNYGYTF. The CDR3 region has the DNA TGTGCCAGCAGCTTGGGGCAGGGAAACTATGGCTACACCTTC. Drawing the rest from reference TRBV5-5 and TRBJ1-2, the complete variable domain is DAGVTQSPTHLIKTRGQQVTLRCSPISGHKSVSWYQQVLGQGPQFIFQYYEKEERGRGNFPDRFSARQFPNYSSELNVNALLLGDSALYLCASSLGQGNYGYTFGSGTRLTVV.

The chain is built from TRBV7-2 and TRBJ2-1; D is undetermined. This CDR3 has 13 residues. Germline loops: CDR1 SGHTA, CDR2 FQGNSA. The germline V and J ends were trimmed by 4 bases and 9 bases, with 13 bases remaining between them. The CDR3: CASSSRAYVEQFF. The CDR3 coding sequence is TGTGCCAGCAGCTCCCGGGCTTATGTTGAGCAGTTCTTC.

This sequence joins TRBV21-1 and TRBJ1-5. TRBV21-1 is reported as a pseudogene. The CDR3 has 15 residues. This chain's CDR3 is CASSKRRAEGQPQHF. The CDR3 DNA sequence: TGTGCCAGCAGCAAACGGAGGGCGGAGGGGCAGCCCCAGCATTTT.

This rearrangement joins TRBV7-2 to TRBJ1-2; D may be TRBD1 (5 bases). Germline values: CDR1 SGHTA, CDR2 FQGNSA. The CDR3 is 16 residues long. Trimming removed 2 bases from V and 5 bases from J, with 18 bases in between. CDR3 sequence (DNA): TGTGCCAGCAGCTTAAACCCCGGGGGAGGCGGGTATGGCTACACCTTC. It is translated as CASSLNPGGGGYGYTF.

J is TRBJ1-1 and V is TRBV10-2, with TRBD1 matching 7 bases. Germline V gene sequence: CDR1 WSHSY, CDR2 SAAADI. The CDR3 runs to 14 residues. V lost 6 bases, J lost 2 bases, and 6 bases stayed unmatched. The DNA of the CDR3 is TGCGCCAGCAGGGGTACAGGGGCAAACACTGAAGCTTTCTTT. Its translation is CASRGTGANTEAFF.

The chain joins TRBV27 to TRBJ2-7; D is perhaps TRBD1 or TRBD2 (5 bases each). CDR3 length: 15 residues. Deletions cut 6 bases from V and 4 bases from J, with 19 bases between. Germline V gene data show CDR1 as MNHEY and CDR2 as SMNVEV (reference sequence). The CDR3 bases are TGTGCCAGCAGGGAGCTCGGGCAGGGAGCTTACGAGCAGTACTTC. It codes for CASRELGQGAYEQYF.

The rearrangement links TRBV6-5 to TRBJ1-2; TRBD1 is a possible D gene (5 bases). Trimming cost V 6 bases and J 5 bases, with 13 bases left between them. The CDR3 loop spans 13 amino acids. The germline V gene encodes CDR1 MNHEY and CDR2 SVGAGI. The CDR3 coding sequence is TGTGCCAGCAGGACCAGGGATTTGTATGGCTACACCTTC. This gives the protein CASRTRDLYGYTF.

CDR3 bases: TGTGCCAGCAGCGTAGGGCAGGGAAGGTCCGGGGAGCTGTTTTTT. This translates into CASSVGQGRSGELFF. The V call is TRBV9, the J call TRBJ2-2; D is possibly TRBD1 (5 bases). From germline, CDR1 is SGDLS and CDR2 YYNGEE. This CDR3 is built from 15 residues. Trimming removed 0 bases from V and 6 bases from J, with 12 bases in between.

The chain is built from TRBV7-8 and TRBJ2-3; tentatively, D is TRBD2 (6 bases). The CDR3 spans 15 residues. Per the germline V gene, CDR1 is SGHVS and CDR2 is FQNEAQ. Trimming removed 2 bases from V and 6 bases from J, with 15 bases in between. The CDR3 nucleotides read TGTGCCAGCAGCTTATCCAATGGCGGGATGGATACGCAGTATTTT. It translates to CASSLSNGGMDTQYF.

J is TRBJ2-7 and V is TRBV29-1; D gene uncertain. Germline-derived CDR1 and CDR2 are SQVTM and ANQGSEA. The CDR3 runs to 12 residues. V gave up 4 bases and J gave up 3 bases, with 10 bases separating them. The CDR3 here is CSVGTAGYEQYF. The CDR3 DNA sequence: TGCAGCGTTGGCACAGCCGGCTACGAGCAGTACTTC.

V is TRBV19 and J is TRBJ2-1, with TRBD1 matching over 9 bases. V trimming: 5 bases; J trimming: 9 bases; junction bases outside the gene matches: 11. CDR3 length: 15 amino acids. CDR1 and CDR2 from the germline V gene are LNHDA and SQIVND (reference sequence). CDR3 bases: TGTGCCAGTAGTCCATGGGACAGGGAGTTCGGTGAGCAGTTCTTC. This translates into CASSPWDREFGEQFF.

The CDR3 DNA sequence: TGTGCCAGCAGTTATGGTGGGAGGCCAGGGGAGGGTGAGCAGTTCTTC. It codes for CASSYGGRPGEGEQFF. The rearrangement joins TRBV6-6 to TRBJ2-1; D is possibly TRBD2 (7 bases). Germline V gene data show CDR1 as MNHNY and CDR2 as SVGAGI (reference sequence). Trimming stripped 3 bases from V and 9 bases from J, with 21 bases between. The length of the CDR3 is 16 residues.

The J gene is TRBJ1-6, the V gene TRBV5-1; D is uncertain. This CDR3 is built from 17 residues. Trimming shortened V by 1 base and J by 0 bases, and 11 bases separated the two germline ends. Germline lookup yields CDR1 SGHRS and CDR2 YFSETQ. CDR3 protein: CASSLLTPSSYNSPLHF. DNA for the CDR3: TGCGCCAGCAGCTTGTTGACCCCGAGCTCCTATAATTCACCCCTCCACTTT.